Listed below are T cell receptor beta chains from one sample, sequenced in a study of blood T cell repertoires in COVID-19. Repertoires were generated with immunoSEQ multiplex PCR, while TCRdb's copy carries only in-frame clones and drops some. The data contain roughly 190,000 clones, nearly 90% of them singletons. Sequenced input: peripheral blood. All receptors derive from a man between 60 and 75 years old with active or convalescent COVID-19. Each CDR3 is given with its conserved first and last residue.

J | V | CDR3
TRBJ2-3 | TRBV5-1 | CASSLEGLAGGQGTDTQYF
TRBJ1-5 | TRBV4-1 | CASSPDRYSNQPQHF
TRBJ1-1 | TRBV7-9 | CASSSAPGVEAFF
TRBJ2-2 | TRBV5-1 | CASSVLAANTGELFF
TRBJ2-5 | TRBV2 | CASSGVGAGETQYF
TRBJ2-5 | TRBV24-1 | CATSDPPSRGQKETQYF
TRBJ1-1 | TRBV5-1 | CASQTGGGSTEAFF
TRBJ2-3 | TRBV11-3 | CASSLGGTSGFTDTQYF
TRBJ1-1 | TRBV6-5 | CASSYEQGSEAFF
TRBJ2-7 | TRBV5-7 | CASSPGTGGQGNYEQYF
TRBJ2-2 | TRBV5-1 | CASSPGGGLNTGELFF
TRBJ1-1 | TRBV20-1 | CSASIGGHTEAFF
TRBJ2-3 | TRBV19 | CASSRGLAGTTDTQYF
TRBJ1-5 | TRBV5-1 | CASSLAGQGSQPQHF
TRBJ2-3 | TRBV5-1 | CASRTSGSTDTQYF
TRBJ1-4 | TRBV5-5 | CASSLTGVYEKLFF
TRBJ1-2 | TRBV5-1 | CASSFGTGAYGYTF
TRBJ1-1 | TRBV29-1 | CSVSRDTEAFF
TRBJ2-7 | TRBV5-8 | CASPTAPGLPHREQYF
TRBJ1-2 | TRBV19 | CASSGTGAGDYGYTF
TRBJ1-1 | TRBV6-6 | CASSSRYRSLNTEAFF
TRBJ2-7 | TRBV6-5 | CASSYGAGTQYEQYF
TRBJ1-2 | TRBV9 | CASSTRTGRWGYTF
TRBJ1-1 | TRBV6-5 | CASSLTGDTEAFF
TRBJ2-3 | TRBV4-1 | CASSQGLLAGGRYTQYF
TRBJ1-5 | TRBV19 | CASSNRQGRFGNQPQHF
TRBJ1-2 | TRBV4-1 | CASSLGPTANYGYTF